The following is a TCR beta chain sequence with its context. At least ten counts were recorded for this clonotype. Its antigen is currently not known. The input lacks base qualities; no much larger clone sits a single base away. This record comes from a study of identical twins (dated by TCRdb to 2016 to 2017). About the investigation overall: The study deep-sequenced TCR alpha and beta repertoires from monozygotic twins, unrelated adults of various ages and cord blood to test whether fetal clonotypes persist. Replicate twin experiments were performed at different times using different library preparation protocols to rule out contamination. What the work shows at the level of the full study, not this receptor alone: Compared with coincidental sharing between unrelated individuals, out-of-frame TCR alpha sequences shared between twins showed an excess of sequences with low generation probability. Fewer insertions were carried by abundant cord blood beta clonotypes, a similar but weaker trend appeared in young adult naive repertoires, and no such trend appeared in memory repertoires. Out-of-frame TCR alpha sharing in monozygotic twins was systematically underestimated by recombination models, whereas sharing between unrelated individuals was in agreement with the recombination models. Invariant T cells such as MAIT and iNKT could partly confound zero-insertion analyses, though diverse VJ usage argued against this for most clonotypes. Because the same donors could not be followed over many years, conclusions were based on cross-sectional statistical analysis. In beta out-of-frame sequences, excess twin sharing was weaker, because having fewer shared sequences lowered the signal-to-noise ratio.

Per the germline V gene, MGHDK is the CDR1 and SYGVNS is the CDR2. Trimming removed 8 bases from V and 4 bases from J, leaving 17 bases between the germline ends. The CDR3, cysteine through phenylalanine, is 14 amino acids long. Left in the record is the CDR3 DNA by itself, 42 bases read in frame from the first base. To prepare the library, 5' RACE was applied. Sequencing took place on an Illumina HiSeq 2000. Template switching introduced a universal primer binding site; the final cDNA contained a unique molecular identifier, enabling accurate counting of TCR cDNA molecules. First-strand cDNA for TCR alpha and beta chains was synthesized from specific primers in the conserved constant-segment region. To control for contamination, every cDNA library carried two barcodes: a SMART-Mk sample barcode plus Illumina barcodes. TruSeq adapter sequences along with Illumina sample barcodes were introduced in two successive PCR steps. TCR alpha and beta cDNA libraries were sequenced on the Illumina HiSeq platform with custom primers. For the original study's pipeline: Raw reads were processed with MiGEC to extract unique molecular identifiers, and MiXCR was used to determine CDR3 positions. Recombination models were inferred per individual with the repgenHMM and IGoR tools using an EM algorithm. Shared clonotypes were analyzed with the tcR package in R, and sharing was normalized by the product of cloneset sizes. Out-of-frame nonproductive sequences were analyzed to study raw recombination free of thymic and clonal selection effects. TCRdb ran its own pipeline on the public reads, namely fastp trimming at Q25 and MiXCR clone calling, and kept in-frame beta chains. Each CDR3 protein gets just one entry, which takes the most common genes and DNA from the rows behind it. The V and J calls were determined by TCRdb, not by the authors. This sample gives 220,000 or so distinct CDR3 sequences in total; roughly 7% of them show up just once. Roughly 3.9% of the sample comes from the top ten.

Only healthy Caucasian donors were included. The twin cohort comprised three pairs of female monozygotic twins, all aged roughly 18 to 30 years. Miltenyi CD45RO+ enrichment and human naive T-cell isolation kits were used to isolate memory (CD45RO+) and naive T cells from PBMC. These records were also assigned to another study, of yellow fever vaccine responses in identical twins. As that second paper reports: According to the authors, in identical twins the way T cells responded to vaccination appeared partly convergent and partly personalized. In the study, vaccine-responding T cell clones were precisely tracked in identical twins.

The sample comprised memory (CD45RO+) T cells sorted from blood. The label giving this sample's cell subset or site can be read as: CD45RO+ enriched T cells. The clonotype comes from a woman between 18 and 30 years old in good health. The chain is assembled from TRBV25-1 and TRBJ1-2; the best D guess is TRBD1, with 5 bases matching. Read as DNA, the sequence is TGTGCCAGCTACGGGGGGTTGATTCTCTATGGCTACACCTTC. The resulting protein is CASYGGLILYGYTF.